The rows below give T cell receptor beta chains drawn from one sample of a study of blood T cell repertoires in COVID-19. TCRdb's table, derived via immunoSEQ multiplex PCR, lists solely in-frame clones and lacks some. The table records some 140,000 clones, about four fifths of them present only once. The sequenced sample consisted of peripheral blood. These TCRs come from a woman aged 80 or over with acute or convalescent COVID-19. Each CDR3 is given with its conserved first and last residue. The D gene is left open where the match is weak. A row's size may be missing; if present it is once, few, many or a size class.

v_gene,abundance,j_gene,d_gene,CDR3aa,CDR3nt
TRBV3-1/TRBV3-2,NA,TRBJ1-2,TRBD1,CASSRDRGGYTF,TGTGCCAGCAGTCGCGACAGGGGCGGCTACACCTTC
TRBV29-1,NA,TRBJ1-1,NA,CSGGIQNTEAFF,TGCAGCGGGGGGATACAGAACACTGAAGCTTTCTTT
TRBV2,NA,TRBJ2-1,TRBD2,CASDRGGWSTLYNEQFF,TGTGCCAGCGATCGGGGGGGCTGGTCAACCCTCTACAATGAGCAGTTCTTC
TRBV6-6,NA,TRBJ2-5,TRBD1,CASSSPDRGVEETQYF,TGTGCCAGCAGTTCTCCGGACAGGGGGGTAGAAGAGACCCAGTACTTC
TRBV2,NA,TRBJ2-3,NA,CASMVGDKQYF,TGTGCCAGCATGGTGGGGGACAAGCAGTATTTT
TRBV13,NA,TRBJ2-7,TRBD1,CASSFSQGVVEQYF,TGTGCCAGCAGCTTCTCGCAGGGGGTCGTCGAGCAGTACTTC
TRBV6-5,NA,TRBJ2-7,TRBD1,CASSRGQGDEQYF,TGTGCCAGCAGCCGGGGACAGGGCGACGAGCAGTACTTC
TRBV6-5,NA,TRBJ2-7,TRBD2,CASSLAGDSYEQYF,TGTGCCAGCAGTCTAGCGGGGGACTCCTACGAGCAGTACTTC
TRBV3-1/TRBV3-2,NA,TRBJ1-2,NA,CASSRSSQASATYGYTF,TGTGCCAGCAGCCGATCCTCCCAGGCCTCGGCCACCTATGGCTACACCTTC
TRBV7-9,NA,TRBJ1-1,NA,CASSPRTGPLFLNTEAFF,TGTGCCAGCAGCCCAAGAACGGGTCCCCTGTTTCTGAACACTGAAGCTTTCTTT
TRBV7-9,NA,TRBJ1-2,NA,CASSFGGNPNYGYTF,TGTGCCAGCAGCTTTGGGGGCAATCCAAACTATGGCTACACCTTC
TRBV5-1,NA,TRBJ1-6,TRBD1,CASSRTGVFGSPLHF,TGCGCCAGCAGCCGGACAGGGGTCTTTGGTTCACCCCTCCACTTT
TRBV4-3,NA,TRBJ2-7,NA,CASSQGYSYEQYF,TGCGCCAGCAGCCAAGGGTACAGCTACGAGCAGTACTTC
TRBV28,NA,TRBJ2-3,NA,CASPPPGISTDTQYF,TGTGCCAGCCCCCCTCCAGGGATAAGCACAGATACGCAGTATTTT
TRBV4-3,NA,TRBJ2-1,TRBD2,CASSQPTPQSGGPYNEQFF,TGCGCCAGCAGCCAACCAACCCCCCAAAGCGGGGGACCCTACAATGAGCAGTTCTTC
TRBV4-1,NA,TRBJ1-4,NA,CASSPLRWQGNEKLFF,TGCGCCAGCAGCCCGCTCCGGTGGCAGGGAAATGAAAAACTGTTTTTT
TRBV6-2/TRBV6-3,NA,TRBJ2-2,NA,CASSYGQSTGELFF,TGTGCCAGCAGTTACGGGCAAAGCACCGGGGAGCTGTTTTTT
TRBV7-2,NA,TRBJ1-1,NA,CASSPWNTEAFF,TGTGCCAGCAGCCCCTGGAACACTGAAGCTTTCTTT
TRBV6-5,NA,TRBJ1-2,TRBD1,CASSYGTDRVWYGYTF,TGTGCCAGCAGTTACGGAACCGACAGGGTCTGGTATGGCTACACCTTC
TRBV3-1/TRBV3-2,once,TRBJ2-3,NA,CASRLGMGTDTQYF,TGTGCCAGCAGACTAGGCATGGGGACAGATACGCAGTATTTT
TRBV4-1,once,TRBJ2-7,TRBD2,CASSHPPGTTSYEQYF,TGCGCCAGCAGCCATCCCCCCGGGACTACCTCCTACGAGCAGTACTTC
TRBV28,NA,TRBJ1-2,NA,CASQVGASYGYTF,TGTGCCAGCCAGGTGGGGGCTTCCTATGGCTACACCTTC
TRBV30,NA,TRBJ1-5,NA,CAWSPAGNQPQHF,TGTGCCTGGAGTCCTGCGGGAAATCAGCCCCAGCATTTT
TRBV5-8,NA,TRBJ1-3,NA,CASSFARAGNTIYF,TGTGCCAGCAGCTTCGCCAGGGCTGGAAACACCATATATTTT
TRBV11-2,NA,TRBJ2-3,NA,CASSLGSSTDTQYF,TGTGCCAGCAGCTTAGGTAGTAGCACAGATACGCAGTATTTT
TRBV19,NA,TRBJ1-5,TRBD1,CASGITGGGNQPQHF,TGTGCCAGTGGGATTACAGGGGGTGGCAATCAGCCCCAGCATTTT
TRBV5-1,NA,TRBJ1-1,NA,CASSVAGRAFF,TGCGCCAGCAGTGTCGCAGGGCGAGCTTTCTTT
TRBV7-2,once,TRBJ1-2,NA,CASSLQGFGGGYTF,TGTGCCAGCAGCTTACAGGGGTTTGGGGGTGGCTACACCTTC
TRBV5-1,NA,TRBJ2-7,TRBD1,CASSPVTGGSEQYF,TGCGCCAGCAGCCCGGTAACAGGGGGCTCCGAGCAGTACTTC
TRBV19,NA,TRBJ1-2,TRBD1,CAASSGTGGAWGYGYTF,TGTGCCGCCTCTTCCGGGACAGGGGGCGCGTGGGGTTATGGCTACACCTTC
TRBV5-6,NA,TRBJ2-7,NA,CASSLTYEQYF,TGTGCCAGCAGCCTTACCTACGAGCAGTACTTC
TRBV3-1/TRBV3-2,NA,TRBJ2-5,TRBD2,CASSISGGGKMTQYF,TGTGCCAGCAGTATTAGCGGGGGGGGGAAGATGACCCAGTACTTC
TRBV2,NA,TRBJ1-2,NA,CASSDPGEVHGYTF,TGTGCCAGCAGTGACCCGGGGGAGGTGCATGGCTACACCTTC
TRBV10-3,NA,TRBJ2-2,NA,CATRGTGELFF,TGTGCCACCCGGGGCACCGGGGAGCTGTTTTTT
TRBV5-1,NA,TRBJ2-1,TRBD2,CASSLVGPGLAVNEQFF,TGCGCCAGCAGCTTGGTCGGTCCGGGACTAGCGGTCAATGAGCAGTTCTTC
TRBV6-6,NA,TRBJ1-4,TRBD1,CASSQTGAREKLFF,TGTGCCAGCAGCCAAACAGGGGCAAGAGAAAAACTGTTTTTT
TRBV19,NA,TRBJ1-1,TRBD1,CASNTGVTEAFF,TGTGCCAGCAATACAGGGGTGACTGAAGCTTTCTTT
TRBV11-2,once,TRBJ1-1,NA,CASSLGLTSRTEAFF,TGTGCCAGCAGCTTAGGACTGACGAGCCGCACTGAAGCTTTCTTT
TRBV5-1,NA,TRBJ1-1,TRBD1,CASSRPGTGNTEAFF,TGCGCCAGCAGCCGTCCCGGGACAGGGAACACTGAAGCTTTCTTT
TRBV10-2,NA,TRBJ1-1,TRBD1,CASRRGTATNTEAFF,TGCGCCAGCAGGAGAGGGACAGCTACAAACACTGAAGCTTTCTTT
TRBV30,NA,TRBJ2-1,TRBD2,CAWSSPRESGGGGREQFF,TGTGCCTGGAGTAGCCCCCGGGAGAGCGGGGGCGGGGGACGTGAGCAGTTCTTC
TRBV7-2,NA,TRBJ1-5,NA,CASSLLGVNSNQPQHF,TGTGCCAGCAGCTTATTAGGGGTTAATAGCAATCAGCCCCAGCATTTT
TRBV3-1/TRBV3-2,NA,TRBJ1-1,TRBD1,CASSQWGQGQGEAFF,TGTGCCAGCAGCCAATGGGGACAGGGCCAGGGGGAAGCTTTCTTT
TRBV10-3,NA,TRBJ2-3,NA,CAISVGGGPGDTQYF,TGTGCCATCAGTGTCGGCGGGGGCCCAGGAGATACGCAGTATTTT
TRBV19,NA,TRBJ2-7,TRBD1,CASSGRDRVYEQYF,TGTGCCAGTAGTGGCCGGGACAGGGTCTACGAGCAGTACTTC
TRBV6-1,NA,TRBJ2-2,NA,CASSEGSDTGELFF,TGTGCCAGCAGTGAAGGGTCGGACACCGGGGAGCTGTTTTTT
TRBV9,NA,TRBJ1-1,NA,CASSVTLNTEAFF,TGTGCCAGCAGCGTAACTTTGAACACTGAAGCTTTCTTT
TRBV5-1,NA,TRBJ2-1,TRBD1,CASSPGHRTGEDLFF,TGCGCCAGCAGCCCCGGACATAGGACAGGGGAGGACCTGTTCTTC
TRBV6-5,NA,TRBJ1-1,TRBD1,CASSFNRGASTEAFF,TGTGCCAGCAGTTTCAACAGGGGCGCAAGTACTGAAGCTTTCTTT
TRBV20-1,NA,TRBJ1-5,TRBD1,CSASAAGGAGTQQPQHF,TGCAGTGCTAGTGCGGCAGGGGGCGCCGGGACCCAACAGCCCCAGCATTTT
TRBV7-6,NA,TRBJ2-7,TRBD1,CASSLAVGQGWYEQYF,TGTGCCAGCAGCTTAGCTGTAGGACAGGGGTGGTACGAGCAGTACTTC
TRBV19,once,TRBJ1-6,NA,CASSIQGTGNSPLHF,TGTGCCAGTAGTATTCAGGGGACGGGTAATTCACCCCTCCACTTT
TRBV7-9,once,TRBJ1-1,TRBD1,CASSLVQGAYTEAFF,TGTGCCAGCAGCTTAGTGCAGGGGGCTTACACTGAAGCTTTCTTT
TRBV2,NA,TRBJ1-5,NA,CASNQGLGPQHF,TGTGCCAGCAACCAGGGTCTTGGGCCCCAGCATTTT